Included here is one TCR beta chain sequence, with context. No antigen is known for it. The entry originates in a study of CD8+ T cells in alopecia areata. Overall study results and limits: Affected lesional scalp, above all in alopecia totalis/universalis, was more clonal than normal scalp. While patients received tofacitinib, many expanded lesional clones remained present in scalp and blood.

As the sequencing template, cDNA was produced by extracting RNA and reverse transcribing it. Clones were read by immunoSEQ multiplex PCR, and TCRdb kept only the in-frame ones, dropping some. Of more than 150,000 clones listed, 45% to 75% are singletons. The sample's treatment: oral pan-JAK inhibitor, 5-10 mg twice daily. Alopecia areata patients provided lesional scalp punch biopsies and peripheral blood. The sample consisted of CD4+ T cells sorted from blood, taken at week 4, from a patient treated with tofacitinib. This sequence was found in a human donor with alopecia areata.

The CDR3 region is CSVVSSGQETQYF. The CDR3, as DNA: TGCAGCGTTGTGTCTAGCGGCCAAGAGACCCAGTACTTC. The chain is built from TRBV29-1 and TRBJ2-5, with 7 bases matching TRBD2. The germline V gene encodes CDR1 SQVTM and CDR2 ANQGSEA. The CDR3 totals 13 residues. V was pared by 4 bases and J by 1 base, with 3 bases of the junction left unmatched.